What follows are 19 T cell receptor beta chains derived from one specimen sequenced in a study of cytomegalovirus exposure and HLA in healthy donors (dated by TCRdb to about 2017). Libraries were made using the immunoSEQ multiplex PCR assay. A mixture of 60 forward primers for TCR Vbeta segments and 13 reverse primers for TCR Jbeta segments was used in the multiplex PCR. The immuneACCESS repertoire file appears here via TCRdb, limited to in-frame rearrangements. These files lack a portion of the clones; in checked studies, under half of the deficit traces to unresolved V genes, and the cause of the others is not known. This sample gives about 250,000 clones in total; 85% of them show up just once. 0.2% to 0.25% of the sample is in the top ten clones. The sequencing sample was made of PBMCs. The receptors shown here come from a girl aged 2-9 years in good health and CMV-seronegative.

This chain joins TRBV11-1 and TRBJ1-4; D perhaps matches TRBD1 (6 bases). The CDR3 totals 15 residues. The ends were cut back, 3 bases at V and 5 bases at J, with 13 bases in the middle. Germline CDR1 is SGHAT and CDR2 is FQDESV (reference sequence). The CDR3 coding sequence is TGTGCCAGCAGCTTGGTTCAGGGGACGAATGAAAAACTGTTTTTT. As protein: CASSLVQGTNEKLFF.

The chain combines TRBV5-1 with TRBJ2-3, with TRBD2 identical over 7 bases. Germline CDR1 is SGHRS and CDR2 is YFSETQ. Germline trimming cut 1 base from V and 0 bases from J; bases unmatched to any gene: 5. The CDR3 consists of 16 residues. CDR3 bases: TGCGCCAGCAGCTTGTTCGGGGGGATGAGCACAGATACGCAGTATTTT. It specifies CASSLFGGMSTDTQYF.

The genes are TRBV2 and TRBJ2-2, with TRBD1 matching over 7 bases. Germline V lookup: CDR1 SNHLY, CDR2 FYNNEI. The junction had 13 bases not matched to a gene; V was cut back by 7 bases and J by 5 bases. CDR3 size: 16 residues. CDR3 in DNA: TGTGCCAGCACCCATACTAAGACAGGGCGGACCGGGGAGCTGTTTTTT. Its translation is CASTHTKTGRTGELFF.

The genes are TRBV7-9 and TRBJ1-6; TRBD1 aligns across 8 bases. From germline, CDR1 is SEHNR and CDR2 FQNEAQ (reference sequence). The V segment lost 1 base and the J segment 2 bases; nucleotides outside the gene matches: 1. The CDR3 has 16 residues. CDR3 protein: CASSLGQGTYNSPLHF. The CDR3 nucleotides are TGTGCCAGCAGCTTAGGACAGGGGACCTATAATTCACCCCTCCACTTT.

This clone was observed a single time. The V call is TRBV5-1, the J call TRBJ2-5; 11 nucleotides align to TRBD2. The V gene's germline CDR1 is SGHRS and CDR2 YFSETQ. V lost 8 bases to trimming and J lost 3 bases; unmatched junction nucleotides: 9. This CDR3 comprises 15 residues. CDR3 protein: CASTSGGREKETQYF. The CDR3 DNA reads as TGCGCCAGTACTAGCGGGGGCCGCGAAAAAGAGACCCAGTACTTC.

The V and J genes are TRBV7-9 and TRBJ2-5, with D unclear. The ends were cut back, 10 bases at V and 4 bases at J, with 13 bases in the middle. The CDR3 has 12 amino acids. The germline CDR1 and CDR2 sequences are SEHNR and FQNEAQ (reference sequence). The CDR3 spells CATENGGETQYF. Written as DNA, the CDR3 is TGTGCCACGGAGAACGGCGGAGAGACCCAGTACTTC.

The CDR3 sequence is CASSVDRGGFSNQPQHF. The DNA for the CDR3 is TGTGCCAGCAGTGTTGACAGGGGGGGGTTTAGCAATCAGCCCCAGCATTTT. The chain couples TRBV2 to TRBJ1-5, with 9 nucleotides matching TRBD1. Germline values: CDR1 SNHLY, CDR2 FYNNEI. V was pared by 4 bases and J by 0 bases, with 7 bases of the junction left unmatched. This CDR3 region has 17 residues.

The count of this clone is one. J is TRBJ1-1 and V is TRBV6-1; tentative D call: TRBD1 (5 bases). CDR1 is MNHNS and CDR2 is SASEGT in the germline V gene. CDR3 length: 13 amino acids. Between the trimmed V and J ends, which lost 9 bases and 0 bases, there was a span of 11 bases. The CDR3 DNA follows: TGTGCCAGTTGGCGGGGGATGAACACTGAAGCTTTCTTT. It encodes CASWRGMNTEAFF.

The chain carries TRBV5-1 and TRBJ2-5; TRBD1 aligns across 9 bases. Looked up from germline, CDR1 is SGHRS and CDR2 is YFSETQ. After removal of 4 bases from V and 5 bases from J, the junction contained 9 bases not matched to a gene. This CDR3 has 15 residues. Here the CDR3 reads CASSPRTGAGETQYF. As DNA, the CDR3 is TGCGCCAGCAGCCCTAGGACAGGGGCGGGGGAGACCCAGTACTTC.

The chain joins TRBV13 to TRBJ1-4, with D perhaps TRBD1 (5 bases). Deletions cut 4 bases from V and 7 bases from J, with 13 bases between. There are 14 residues in the CDR3. Germline lookup yields CDR1 PRHDT and CDR2 FYEKMQ (reference sequence). The CDR3 here is CASSSREFSEKLFF. The CDR3 bases are TGTGCCAGCAGCTCCAGGGAATTTAGTGAAAAACTGTTTTTT.

This clone has more than one count but fewer than ten. The rearrangement joins TRBV19 to TRBJ1-2, with D perhaps matching TRBD1 (5 bases). Deletions cut 2 bases from V and 8 bases from J, with 21 bases between. CDR3 size: 16 residues. CDR1 LNHDA and CDR2 SQIVND come from the germline V gene (reference sequence). Written as DNA, the CDR3 is TGTGCCAGTAGTATATTCTATGCAGGGCAGGCTAAGGGCTACACCTTC. Protein: CASSIFYAGQAKGYTF.

This chain joins TRBV10-2 and TRBJ1-1; D might be TRBD1 (6 bases). V was pared by 8 bases and J by 2 bases, with 12 bases between. This CDR3 contains 13 residues. The germline V gene has CDR1 WSHSY and CDR2 SAAADI. The CDR3 region is CASSETGNTEAFF. CDR3 nucleotide sequence: TGCGCCAGCTCGGAGACAGGTAACACTGAAGCTTTCTTT.

The CDR3 spells CASSLREGVKNEQYF. CDR3 nucleotides: TGTGCCAGCAGCTTAAGGGAGGGGGTAAAAAACGAGCAGTACTTC. V is TRBV11-2 and J is TRBJ2-7; weak D call: TRBD2 (7 bases). The CDR3 runs to 15 residues. V shed 2 bases and J shed 5 bases, with 16 bases lying between them. Germline assignment: CDR1 SGHAT and CDR2 FQNNGV.

CDR3: CASSLDPSAGPVYEQYF. DNA for the CDR3: TGCGCCAGCAGCTTGGACCCTTCAGCGGGACCTGTCTACGAGCAGTACTTC. The chain couples TRBV5-1 to TRBJ2-7; the match to TRBD2 covers 7 bases. There are 17 residues in the CDR3. The V and J ends lost 0 bases and 3 bases, in that order; junction bases with no gene match: 12. CDR1 is SGHRS and CDR2 is YFSETQ in the germline V gene.

V gene TRBV7-2 combines with J gene TRBJ2-7, with 8 nucleotides matching TRBD2. The ends lost 0 bases at V and 4 bases at J; junction bases unmatched: 2. Germline CDR1 is SGHTA and CDR2 is FQGNSA. The CDR3 sequence is 14 residues long. The CDR3 spells CASSLASGKYEQYF. The CDR3 DNA reads TGTGCCAGCAGCTTAGCTAGCGGGAAGTACGAGCAGTACTTC.

The rearrangement links TRBV5-1 to TRBJ2-1; 7 positions agree with TRBD1. There are 15 residues in the CDR3. Trimming took 1 base from V and 9 from J; bases not matched to a gene: 10. From germline, CDR1 is SGHRS and CDR2 YFSETQ. CDR3 DNA sequence: TGCGCCAGCAGCTTGCCCGGGGATAGACAGGGTGAGCAGTTCTTC. Its protein product is CASSLPGDRQGEQFF.

J is TRBJ1-1 and V is TRBV30, with D possibly matching TRBD1 (5 bases). This CDR3 is built from 12 residues. Germline-derived CDR1 and CDR2 are GTSNPN and SVGIG (reference sequence). V was trimmed by 4 bases and J by 5 bases, leaving 11 bases between them. The CDR3 protein is CAWNRGETEAFF. CDR3 coding DNA: TGTGCCTGGAACCGGGGGGAGACTGAAGCTTTCTTT. Filled out from reference TRBV30 and TRBJ1-1, the complete variable domain reads SQTIHQWPATLVQPVGSPLSLECTVEGTSNPNLYWYRQAAGRGLQLLFYSVGIGQISSEVPQNLSASRPQDRQFILSSKKLLLSDSGFYLCAWNRGETEAFFGQGTRLTVV.

The gene calls are TRBV18 and TRBJ1-1; D not certain. The ends were cut back, 2 bases at V and 5 bases at J, with 18 bases in the middle. Per the germline V gene, CDR1 is KGHSH and CDR2 is LQKENI. The CDR3 runs 16 residues. The CDR3 is CASSPGSLGVGTEAFF. The CDR3 region has the DNA TGTGCCAGCTCACCAGGGAGCCTCGGTGTAGGGACTGAAGCTTTCTTT. Variable domain in full (rest from reference TRBV18 and TRBJ1-1): NAGVMQNPRHLVRRRGQEARLRCSPMKGHSHVYWYRQLPEEGLKFMVYLQKENIIDESGMPKERFSAEFPKEGPSILRIQQVVRGDSAAYFCASSPGSLGVGTEAFFGQGTRLTVV.

The chain has TRBV10-1 and TRBJ2-5; a possible D gene is TRBD2 (5 bases). Germline V CDR1 and CDR2: WNHNN, SYGVQD (reference sequence). This CDR3 contains 14 residues. The germline V and J ends were trimmed by 1 base and 7 bases, with 13 bases remaining between them. CDR3 nucleotide sequence: TGCGCCAGCAGTGAGTGGGAGCGTGGAGCGACCCAGTACTTC. This sequence encodes CASSEWERGATQYF.